This T cell receptor (beta chain) was obtained from a study of long-term antiretroviral therapy in people with HIV. They ran version v3.0 of the immunoSEQ assay at survey level. Sequencing was intended to reach 40,000-50,000 T-cell genomes per sample. Measured with immunoSEQ multiplex PCR; TCRdb has only the in-frame clones, and not every one. The table shows 29,000 or so clones, with around 95% occurring only once. The CDR3 has 15 amino acids. The germline gives CDR1 SGHRS, CDR2 YFSETQ. Unmatched junction bases numbered 9, after V lost 4 bases and J lost 6 bases. Sample share makes this clone medium-sized. Its antigen is undetermined. General study points: ART adherence, viral resistance and therapy changes were not recorded. In the period from the mid-2000s to the late 2010s, blood was collected, possibly under older ART regimens. Against controls, HIV repertoires showed narrower ranges of CDR3 length.

The material was unsorted PBMCs, obtained 5.3 years after starting antiretroviral therapy. This clonotype was obtained from a man younger than 45 with HIV. This chain connects TRBV5-1 to TRBJ2-3; 9 nucleotides align to TRBD1. CDR3 amino acids: CASSRGQGWLDTQYF. Here the CDR3 DNA reads TGCGCCAGCAGCCGGGGACAGGGCTGGTTGGATACGCAGTATTTT.